These 24 T cell receptor beta chains share one sample of origin, sequenced in a study of blood T cell repertoires in COVID-19. The assay was immunoSEQ multiplex PCR, and TCRdb's table has in-frame clones only and misses some. The sample has 200,000 to 300,000 clones, 75% to 90% seen once; the top ten hold around 3.1%. Sequencing used PBMCs or T cells enriched from blood (not recorded which). These receptors were obtained from a woman between 40 and 50 years old who had been exposed to COVID-19.

V and J are TRBV11-3 and TRBJ2-3; 16 bases align to TRBD2. Per the germline V gene, CDR1 is SGHNT and CDR2 is YENEEA. The CDR3 is 19 residues long. The V segment lost 6 bases and the J segment 4 bases; nucleotides outside the gene matches: 13. CDR3 protein: CASRITGTSGRVPPDTQYF. For the CDR3, the DNA is TGTGCCAGCAGAATCACCGGGACTAGCGGGAGGGTCCCCCCAGATACGCAGTATTTT.

This chain links TRBV11-3 with TRBJ2-5, with a tentative D call TRBD2 (6 bases). V was trimmed by 5 bases and J by 0 bases, leaving 10 bases between them. Per the germline V gene, CDR1 is SGHNT and CDR2 is YENEEA. The CDR3 is made up of 14 amino acids. DNA for the CDR3: TGTGCCAGCAGCATCGGGACTGACCAAGAGACCCAGTACTTC. Residues: CASSIGTDQETQYF.

The V gene is TRBV7-2, the J gene TRBJ2-7, with a possible D match to TRBD2 (7 bases). The germline CDR1 and CDR2 sequences are SGHTA and FQGNSA. The CDR3 is 14 amino acids. V lost 3 bases and J 4 bases, leaving 13 bases between the germline ends. CDR3 loop: CASSLGGLVYEQYF. CDR3 coding DNA: TGTGCCAGCAGCTTGGGGGGGCTGGTTTACGAGCAGTACTTC.

This clone was seen ten or more times. The genes are TRBV4-2 and TRBJ1-2; tentatively, D is TRBD1 (6 bases). Germline assignment: CDR1 LGHNA and CDR2 YNFKEQ. Trimming cost V 6 bases and J 0 bases, with 17 bases left between them. The CDR3 is 16 amino acids. The CDR3 DNA reads as TGTGCCAGCAGAGACACCCTCAGGGGTCCTAACTATGGCTACACCTTC. It is translated as CASRDTLRGPNYGYTF.

The chain couples TRBV11-3 to TRBJ1-2; no clear D gene. Trimming removed 3 bases from V and 0 bases from J, with 8 bases in between. The germline CDR1 and CDR2 sequences are SGHNT and YENEEA. The CDR3 has 14 amino acids. The CDR3 sequence: CASSFALPNYGYTF. In DNA, the CDR3 is TGTGCCAGCAGCTTTGCACTACCTAACTATGGCTACACCTTC.

The chain couples TRBV7-9 to TRBJ1-6; 8 bases match TRBD1. The ends lost 1 base at V and 6 bases at J; junction bases unmatched: 2. The CDR3 totals 15 residues. Per germline, CDR1 SEHNR and CDR2 FQNEAQ (reference sequence). The CDR3 region has the DNA TGTGCCAGCAGCTTAGGGACAGGGCTTAATTCACCCCTCCACTTT. Translation gives CASSLGTGLNSPLHF. Filled out from reference TRBV7-9 and TRBJ1-6, the complete variable domain reads DTGVSQNPRHKITKRGQNVTFRCDPISEHNRLYWYRQTLGQGPEFLTYFQNEAQLEKSRLLSDRFSAERPKGSFSTLEIQRTEQGDSAMYLCASSLGTGLNSPLHFGNGTRLTVT.

This chain connects TRBV18 to TRBJ1-5, with D possibly TRBD1 on 5 matching bases. Germline assignment: CDR1 KGHSH and CDR2 LQKENI. This CDR3 contains 15 residues. V was trimmed by 4 bases and J by 9 bases, leaving 19 bases between them. The CDR3 here is CASSHSAGPQRPQHF. The CDR3 DNA reads as TGTGCCAGCTCACACTCGGCAGGGCCTCAACGGCCCCAGCATTTT.

This CDR3 reads CASSYGLGSGELFF. The CDR3 DNA reads TGTGCCAGCAGTTACGGGCTTGGTTCCGGGGAGCTGTTTTTT. V is TRBV6-5 and J is TRBJ2-2, with D hard to call. CDR1 is MNHEY, CDR2 SVGAGI, per germline. Trimming pared 2 bases from V and 6 bases from J, leaving 10 bases between. The CDR3 has 14 amino acids.

This chain joins TRBV6-5 and TRBJ1-1; no definite D call. CDR1 and CDR2 from the germline V gene are MNHEY and SVGAGI. V lost 10 bases and J 5 bases, leaving 8 bases between the germline ends. The CDR3 contains 10 residues. The CDR3 DNA is TGTGCCACCCCCCCGACTGAAGCTTTCTTT. Translation: CATPPTEAFF.

This sequence joins TRBV2 and TRBJ1-2; possibly TRBD1 for D (5 bases). The CDR3 covers 14 residues. The germline V gene encodes CDR1 SNHLY and CDR2 FYNNEI. Trimming stripped 2 bases from V and 8 bases from J, with 15 bases between. This CDR3 is CASSEFQGTSGYTF. The CDR3 nucleotides are TGTGCCAGCAGTGAATTCCAGGGCACGTCCGGCTACACCTTC.

This clone was observed a few times. V usage is TRBV5-4 and J usage is TRBJ2-2, with 7 bases lining up with TRBD1. CDR1 and CDR2 (germline): SGHNT, YYREEE (reference sequence). V shed 1 base, J shed 3 bases, and the junction held 0 bases outside the gene matches. This CDR3 contains 14 residues. In DNA, the CDR3 is TGTGCCAGCAGCTTGACAGGGGACACCGGGGAGCTGTTTTTT. Encoded protein: CASSLTGDTGELFF.

V and J are TRBV29-1 and TRBJ2-1; no reliable D call. Germline CDR1 and CDR2: SQVTM and ANQGSEA. This CDR3 has 15 amino acids. The V end was cut by 1 base, the J end by 5 bases, with 15 bases between. CDR3 amino acids: CSVEGGPLLHNEQFF. CDR3 DNA sequence: TGCAGCGTTGAAGGAGGCCCCCTGCTCCACAATGAGCAGTTCTTC.

This clone has only one observation. The rearrangement uses TRBV2 and TRBJ1-3; the D gene is possibly TRBD1 (5 bases). Per germline, CDR1 SNHLY and CDR2 FYNNEI. The CDR3 length is 15 residues. Trimming removed 6 bases at V and 4 bases at J, with 16 bases between. CDR3 sequence: CASRAGDLGGNTIYF. The CDR3 bases are TGTGCCAGCAGGGCCGGGGACTTAGGAGGAAACACCATATATTTT.

This clone came up once. CDR3 region: CASSQGVPLLGNTGELFF. For the CDR3, the DNA is TGTGCCAGCAGCCAAGGGGTCCCATTACTAGGGAACACCGGGGAGCTGTTTTTT. The chain links TRBV4-2 to TRBJ2-2; maybe TRBD2 (5 bases). Germline V gene sequence: CDR1 LGHNA, CDR2 YNFKEQ. This CDR3 contains 18 residues. The ends were cut back, 1 base at V and 1 base at J, with 16 bases in the middle.

The count of this clone is one. V gene TRBV18 combines with J gene TRBJ2-1, with unresolved D. The CDR3 sequence is 14 residues long. Per germline, CDR1 KGHSH and CDR2 LQKENI. Trimming shortened V by 3 bases and J by 6 bases, and 12 bases separated the two germline ends. This chain's CDR3 is CASSPAGEPNEQFF. In DNA, the CDR3 is TGTGCCAGCTCACCGGCAGGTGAACCCAATGAGCAGTTCTTC.

This clone is a singleton in its sample. The chain recombines TRBV27 with TRBJ1-3; TRBD1 might be the D (5 bases). The length of the CDR3 is 15 residues. The germline gives CDR1 MNHEY, CDR2 SMNVEV (reference sequence). V dropped 7 bases and J dropped 2 bases, with 15 bases sitting between them. The CDR3 bases are TGTGCCAGCACCCTCACGGGGGACGCTGGAAACACCATATATTTT. As protein: CASTLTGDAGNTIYF.

This clone was recorded only once. This chain connects TRBV27 to TRBJ2-2; D may be TRBD1 (6 bases). CDR3 length: 16 amino acids. V dropped 7 bases and J dropped 1 base, with 16 bases sitting between them. Germline lookup yields CDR1 MNHEY and CDR2 SMNVEV (reference sequence). Here the CDR3 DNA reads TGTGCCAGCATCTCCAGGGGCAGGGGGAACACCGGGGAGCTGTTTTTT. Translating it yields CASISRGRGNTGELFF.

The gene calls are TRBV10-3 and TRBJ1-5, with D perhaps TRBD1 (5 bases). Trimming took off 0 bases at V and 4 bases at J, with 7 bases between the two ends. This CDR3 region has 14 residues. CDR1 is ENHRY and CDR2 is SYGVKD in the germline V gene. Here the CDR3 DNA reads TGTGCCATCAGTGAGTCCGGGGGAAATCAGCCCCAGCATTTT. Its translation is CAISESGGNQPQHF.

This clone has just one count. The V gene is TRBV19, the J gene TRBJ1-4; TRBD1 matches at 8 bases. Germline CDR1 reads LNHDA; CDR2 reads SQIVND (reference sequence). The CDR3 runs 13 residues. The V gene end was trimmed by 6 bases and the J gene end by 7 bases; junction bases not matched to a gene: 4. The CDR3: CASRGTGGEKLFF. Written as DNA, the CDR3 is TGTGCCAGTAGAGGGACAGGAGGTGAAAAACTGTTTTTT.

The chain carries TRBV7-3 and TRBJ2-1; D perhaps matches TRBD2 (5 bases). Trimming pared 1 base from V and 0 bases from J, leaving 13 bases between. The CDR3 runs 17 residues. Germline V gene sequence: CDR1 SGHTA, CDR2 FQGTGA. The CDR3 reads CASSLKALALSYNEQFF. The CDR3 DNA reads TGTGCCAGCAGCTTAAAGGCTCTAGCCCTCTCCTACAATGAGCAGTTCTTC.

This sequence joins TRBV2 and TRBJ2-3; maybe TRBD1 (5 bases). V was shortened by 7 bases and J by 1 base, with 9 bases between the two germline ends. CDR3 length: 13 residues. Germline V gene sequence: CDR1 SNHLY, CDR2 FYNNEI. Here the CDR3 reads CASIPQGTDTQYF. Here the CDR3 DNA reads TGTGCCAGCATCCCACAGGGCACAGATACGCAGTATTTT. The full variable domain, in which reference TRBV2 and TRBJ2-3 provide the parts outside the CDR3, is EPEVTQTPSHQVTQMGQEVILRCVPISNHLYFYWYRQILGQKVEFLVSFYNNEISEKSEIFDDQFSVERPDGSNFTLKIRSTKLEDSAMYFCASIPQGTDTQYFGPGTRLTVL.

V and J are TRBV30 and TRBJ2-2; D might be TRBD1 (5 bases). The V end lost 4 bases, the J end lost 6 bases, and 6 bases lay between the germline ends. CDR1 and CDR2 from the germline V gene are GTSNPN and SVGIG (reference sequence). The length of the CDR3 is 11 residues. CDR3 sequence (DNA): TGTGCCTGGAAAGGGGCCGGGGAGCTGTTTTTT. This sequence encodes CAWKGAGELFF.

The chain carries TRBV19 and TRBJ2-7; 9 nucleotides agree with TRBD1. The CDR3 has 13 amino acids. V shed 5 bases and J 3 bases; nucleotides not matched to a gene: 2. CDR1 is LNHDA, CDR2 SQIVND, per germline (reference sequence). CDR3 sequence (DNA): TGTGCCAGTAGTGGGACAGGGTTCTACGAGCAGTACTTC. As protein: CASSGTGFYEQYF.

As regards this clone: This same CDR3 is encoded by further DNA sequences in the sample. The chain employs TRBV3-1 (or the pseudogene TRBV3-2) and TRBJ2-3; D perhaps matches TRBD2 (5 bases). CDR1 and CDR2 (germline): LGHDT, YNNKEL (reference sequence). V shed 6 bases and J shed 2 bases, with 9 bases lying between them. The CDR3 is made up of 13 amino acids. The CDR3 spells CASRDYITDTQYF. For the CDR3, the DNA is TGTGCCAGCAGAGACTACATCACAGATACGCAGTATTTT.